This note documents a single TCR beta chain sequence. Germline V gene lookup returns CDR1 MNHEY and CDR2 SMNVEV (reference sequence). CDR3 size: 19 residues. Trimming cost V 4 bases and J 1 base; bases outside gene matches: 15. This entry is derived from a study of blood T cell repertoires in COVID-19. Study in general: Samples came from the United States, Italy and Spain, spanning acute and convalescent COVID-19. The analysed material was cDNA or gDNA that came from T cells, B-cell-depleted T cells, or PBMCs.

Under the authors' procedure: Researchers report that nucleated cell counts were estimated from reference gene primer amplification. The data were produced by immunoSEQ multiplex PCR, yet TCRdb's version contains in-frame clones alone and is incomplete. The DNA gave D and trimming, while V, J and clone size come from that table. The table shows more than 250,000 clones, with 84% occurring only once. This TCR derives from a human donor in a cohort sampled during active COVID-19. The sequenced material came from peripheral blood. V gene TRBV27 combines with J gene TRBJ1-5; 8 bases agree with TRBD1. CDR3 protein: CASSSIRTGRNPSNQPQHF. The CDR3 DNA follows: TGTGCCAGCAGTTCAATCCGGACAGGGAGAAACCCAAGCAATCAGCCCCAGCATTTT.